Sequencing of this TCR beta chain was carried out in a study of T cell changes during pregnancy in multiple sclerosis (dated by TCRdb to about 2019). Study-wide context: In women with multiple sclerosis, the researchers looked at how the T cell repertoire shifted as pregnancy progressed.

Turning to this clone: Its antigen has not been determined. No qualities accompany the bases; no much larger clone lies one base away.

Between the V and J ends, shortened by 4 bases and 0 bases respectively, the junction contains 13 bases. The germline V gene provides CDR1 SGHRS and CDR2 YFSETQ. CDR3 length: 15 amino acids, cysteine to phenylalanine. Kept here is only the CDR3 DNA, which spans 45 bases and is read in frame from base 1. To prepare the library, the immunoSEQ multiplex PCR assay was applied. TCRdb retrieved this table from immuneACCESS and kept in-frame rearrangements only. Not all clones are present; in checked studies, unresolved V genes account for under half, and no reason is known for the remainder. The table for this sample lists about 70,000 clones; 85% to 95% of them were counted only once. The top ten hold approximately 2.1% of the sample.

The chain couples TRBV5-1 to TRBJ1-1; D gene: possibly TRBD1, on 5 matching bases. The material was peripheral blood, obtained before pregnancy. This receptor was obtained from a female donor with multiple sclerosis, enrolled in a pregnancy study. The CDR3 protein: CASSLGALLNTEAFF. The sequence in DNA is TGCGCCAGCAGCCTAGGGGCCCTATTGAACACTGAAGCTTTCTTT.